This T cell receptor (beta chain) is drawn from a study of OX40 agonist ivuxolimab in advanced cancers. Measured with immunoSEQ multiplex PCR; TCRdb has only the in-frame clones, and not every one. The top ten hold approximately 0.68% of the sample, which has 55,000 to 85,000 clones, roughly 84% seen once. Prior autoimmune disease or systemic immunosuppression barred patients. A note on this clone: Its antigen is still unknown.

Study conclusions and caveats: Expanded clones were, on average, more numerous in CD8+ T cells than in CD4+.

Deletions cut 7 bases from V and 0 bases from J, with 15 bases between. The CDR3 loop spans 15 amino acids. Germline V gives CDR1 LNHDA, CDR2 SQIVND (reference sequence). The sequence was obtained from an adult with an advanced solid tumor such as melanoma, head and neck, liver or kidney cancer. The chain is built from TRBV19 and TRBJ1-1; maybe TRBD1 (6 bases). The sequences come from CD4+ or CD8+ T cells sorted from blood, collected in a trial of the OX40 agonist ivuxolimab. The CDR3 here is CASKKGQLMNTEAFF. The CDR3 DNA sequence: TGTGCCAGTAAAAAAGGACAGCTAATGAACACTGAAGCTTTCTTT.